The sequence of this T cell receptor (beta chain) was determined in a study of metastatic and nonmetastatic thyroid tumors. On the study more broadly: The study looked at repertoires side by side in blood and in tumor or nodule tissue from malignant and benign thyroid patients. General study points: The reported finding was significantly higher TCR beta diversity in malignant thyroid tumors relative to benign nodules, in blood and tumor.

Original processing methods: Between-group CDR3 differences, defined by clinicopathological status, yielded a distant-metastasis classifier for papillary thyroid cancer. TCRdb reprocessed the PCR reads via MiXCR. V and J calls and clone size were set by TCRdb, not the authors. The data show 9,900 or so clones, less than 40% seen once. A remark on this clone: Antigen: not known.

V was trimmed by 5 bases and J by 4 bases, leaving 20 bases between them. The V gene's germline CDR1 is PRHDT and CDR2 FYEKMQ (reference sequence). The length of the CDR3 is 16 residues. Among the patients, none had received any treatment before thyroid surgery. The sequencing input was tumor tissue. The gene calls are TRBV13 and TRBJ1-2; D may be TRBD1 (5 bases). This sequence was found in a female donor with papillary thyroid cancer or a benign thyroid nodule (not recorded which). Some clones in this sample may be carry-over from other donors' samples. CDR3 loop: CASSKGLGTGIYGYTF. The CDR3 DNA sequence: TGTGCCAGCAGCAAAGGCCTCGGGACGGGGATCTATGGCTACACCTTC.